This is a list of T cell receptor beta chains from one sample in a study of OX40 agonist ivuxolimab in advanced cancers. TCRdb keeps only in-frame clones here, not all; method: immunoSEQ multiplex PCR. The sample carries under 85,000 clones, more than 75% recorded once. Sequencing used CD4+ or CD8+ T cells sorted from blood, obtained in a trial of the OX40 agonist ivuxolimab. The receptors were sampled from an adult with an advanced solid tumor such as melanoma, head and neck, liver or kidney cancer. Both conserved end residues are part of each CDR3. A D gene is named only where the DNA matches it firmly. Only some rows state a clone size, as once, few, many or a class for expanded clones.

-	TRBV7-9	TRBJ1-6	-	CASSLDTAANSPLHF	TGTGCCAGCAGCTTAGATACAGCGGCTAATTCACCCCTCCACTTT
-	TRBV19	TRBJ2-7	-	CASSIGRAYEQYF	TGTGCCAGTAGTATTGGTAGGGCCTACGAGCAGTACTTC
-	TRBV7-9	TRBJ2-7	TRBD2	CASSPGTSGDEQYF	TGTGCCAGCAGCCCGGGGACTAGCGGGGACGAGCAGTACTTC
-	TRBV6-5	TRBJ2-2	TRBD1	CASRDRGRIGELFF	TGTGCCAGCAGGGACAGGGGGCGAATCGGGGAGCTGTTTTTT
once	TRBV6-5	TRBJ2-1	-	CASSPSRLTSNEQFF	TGTGCCAGCAGTCCATCCCGACTCACCTCTAATGAGCAGTTCTTC
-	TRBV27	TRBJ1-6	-	CASSLRPDNSPLHF	TGTGCCAGCAGTTTACGACCAGATAATTCACCCCTCCACTTT
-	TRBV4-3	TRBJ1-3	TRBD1	CASSQELRGPAGNTIYF	TGCGCCAGCAGCCAAGAGTTAAGGGGGCCGGCGGGAAACACCATATATTTT
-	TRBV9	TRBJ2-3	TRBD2	CASSVRGSLAGGSTDTQYF	TGTGCCAGCAGCGTAAGGGGATCACTAGCGGGGGGCAGCACAGATACGCAGTATTTT
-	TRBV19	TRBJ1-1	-	CASSGVSPNTEAFF	TGTGCCAGTAGTGGGGTCAGCCCGAACACTGAAGCTTTCTTT
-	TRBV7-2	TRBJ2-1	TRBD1	CASSPDHGTGINEQFF	TGTGCCAGCAGCCCCGATCACGGGACAGGCATCAATGAGCAGTTCTTC